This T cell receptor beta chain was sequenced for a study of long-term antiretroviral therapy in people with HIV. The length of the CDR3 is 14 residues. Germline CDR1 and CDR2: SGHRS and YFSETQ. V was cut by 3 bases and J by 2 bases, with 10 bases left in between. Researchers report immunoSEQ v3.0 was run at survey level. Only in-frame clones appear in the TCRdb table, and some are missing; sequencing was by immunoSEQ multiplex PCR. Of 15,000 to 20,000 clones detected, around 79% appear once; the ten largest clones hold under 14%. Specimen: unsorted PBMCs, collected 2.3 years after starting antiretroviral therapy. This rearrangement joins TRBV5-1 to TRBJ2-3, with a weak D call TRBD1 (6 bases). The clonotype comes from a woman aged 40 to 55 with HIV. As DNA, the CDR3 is TGCGCCAGCAGCTCTGGACAGTTCACAGATACGCAGTATTTT. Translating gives CASSSGQFTDTQYF. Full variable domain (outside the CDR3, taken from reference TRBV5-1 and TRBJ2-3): KAGVTQTPRYLIKTRGQQVTLSCSPISGHRSVSWYQQTPGQGLQFLFEYFSETQRNKGNFPGRFSGRQFSNSRSEMNVSTLELGDSALYLCASSSGQFTDTQYFGPGTRLTVL.